What follows are 25 T cell receptor beta chains derived from one specimen sequenced in a study of T cells in Graves' hyperthyroidism and ophthalmopathy. Amplification yielded TCR beta CDR3 regions, with RNA transcripts as the source. The TCR CDR3 was amplified in a first-round RT-PCR using the HTBI primer set. TCRdb passed the multiplex PCR reads through MiXCR, listing each CDR3 protein once. This table has 350,000 to 400,000 distinct CDR3 sequences, about 15% appearing once. The sequencing sample was made of blood. The receptors derive from a woman aged 60 to 75 with Graves' hyperthyroidism.

This clonotype was counted at least ten times. The chain recombines TRBV6-5 with TRBJ2-5; either TRBD1 or TRBD2 may supply D (6 bases each). Trimming took 2 bases from V and 5 from J, leaving 15 bases between them. Looked up from germline, CDR1 is MNHEY and CDR2 is SVGAGI. The CDR3 spans 15 residues. CDR3: CASSYGKGGRETQYF. CDR3 nucleotides: TGTGCCAGCAGTTACGGGAAGGGGGGTCGGGAGACCCAGTACTTC.

The chain couples TRBV20-1 to TRBJ2-3; TRBD2 matches at 7 bases. The V gene end was trimmed by 4 bases and the J gene end by 5 bases; junction bases not matched to a gene: 6. This CDR3 is built from 13 residues. In germline, CDR1 is DFQATT, CDR2 SNEGSKA (reference sequence). This CDR3 reads CSATSGKIDTQYF. The DNA of the CDR3 is TGCAGTGCTACCAGCGGGAAGATAGATACGCAGTATTTT.

This clonotype was picked up many times. This chain uses TRBV6-1 with TRBJ2-7; no reliable D call. This CDR3 has 13 residues. The V gene lost 7 bases and the J gene lost 5 bases, with 15 bases spanning the gap. The germline CDR1 and CDR2 sequences are MNHNS and SASEGT. This CDR3 is CASTLFGPHEQYF. CDR3 bases: TGTGCCAGCACCCTTTTTGGGCCCCACGAGCAGTACTTC.

The chain couples TRBV7-9 to TRBJ2-2; D possibly matches TRBD1 or TRBD2 (6 bases each). Trimming left V 5 bases short and J 0 bases short, with 22 bases between. The CDR3 length is 19 residues. Germline-derived CDR1 and CDR2 are SEHNR and FQNEAQ (reference sequence). Here the CDR3 reads CASSPREPRRGANTGELFF. DNA of the CDR3: TGTGCCAGCAGCCCGAGGGAACCCAGAAGGGGGGCGAACACCGGGGAGCTGTTTTTT. Full variable domain (remainder filled in from reference TRBV7-9 and TRBJ2-2): DTGVSQNPRHKITKRGQNVTFRCDPISEHNRLYWYRQTLGQGPEFLTYFQNEAQLEKSRLLSDRFSAERPKGSFSTLEIQRTEQGDSAMYLCASSPREPRRGANTGELFFGEGSRLTVL.

This clonotype was counted at least ten times. The chain uses TRBV4-1 and TRBJ2-7, with 9 positions matching TRBD2. Unmatched junction bases numbered 4, after V lost 1 base and J lost 0 bases. Germline assignment: CDR1 MGHRA and CDR2 YSYEKL. There are 16 residues in the CDR3. The CDR3 loop is CASSQVSGRGSYEQYF. DNA of the CDR3: TGCGCCAGCAGCCAAGTTAGCGGGAGAGGCTCCTACGAGCAGTACTTC.

This clonotype was seen more than once but under ten times. V and J are TRBV5-1 and TRBJ2-5; D may be TRBD2 (6 bases). Germline values: CDR1 SGHRS, CDR2 YFSETQ. V was cut by 7 bases and J by 5 bases, with 15 bases left in between. CDR3 length: 13 residues. The CDR3 region is CASGRLDPETQYF. CDR3 in DNA: TGCGCCAGCGGCCGACTAGACCCCGAGACCCAGTACTTC. Filled out from reference TRBV5-1 and TRBJ2-5, the complete variable domain reads KAGVTQTPRYLIKTRGQQVTLSCSPISGHRSVSWYQQTPGQGLQFLFEYFSETQRNKGNFPGRFSGRQFSNSRSEMNVSTLELGDSALYLCASGRLDPETQYFGPGTRLLVL.

This chain joins TRBV19 and TRBJ1-6, with D perhaps matching TRBD1 (6 bases). The CDR3 spans 13 residues. Germline CDR1 reads LNHDA; CDR2 reads SQIVND (reference sequence). V dropped 6 bases and J dropped 4 bases, with 7 bases sitting between them. The CDR3 bases are TGTGCCAGTAGACAGGGTTATAATTCACCCCTCCACTTT. It specifies CASRQGYNSPLHF.

This clonotype was seen many times. The chain uses TRBV30 and TRBJ1-5; TRBD1 agrees at 9 bases. The CDR3 runs to 13 residues. V trimming: 2 bases; J trimming: 9 bases; junction bases outside the gene matches: 5. CDR1 is GTSNPN and CDR2 is SVGIG in the germline V gene (reference sequence). The CDR3 nucleotides read TGTGCCTGGAGTACAGGGGGCTCCCGGCCCCAGCATTTT. It translates to CAWSTGGSRPQHF.

The table lists this clonotype with many counts. The gene calls are TRBV24-1 and TRBJ2-5; possibly TRBD1 for D (6 bases). CDR1 KGHDR and CDR2 SFDVKD come from the germline V gene. Trimming took 4 bases from V and 8 from J, leaving 19 bases between them. CDR3 length equals 15 residues. The DNA of the CDR3 is TGTGCCACCAGTGACGCCTACAGGGCCCAAGGCACCCAGTACTTC. Its protein is CATSDAYRAQGTQYF.

This clonotype occurred many times. V and J are TRBV20-1 and TRBJ1-1, with 9 bases lining up with TRBD1. Germline CDR1 is DFQATT and CDR2 is SNEGSKA (reference sequence). The CDR3 runs to 13 residues. V was clipped by 7 bases and J by 8 bases; unmatched bases: 11. CDR3 region: CSGLQGATPEAFF. The CDR3 DNA is TGCAGTGGATTACAGGGGGCGACTCCCGAAGCTTTCTTT.

The chain recombines TRBV27 with TRBJ2-3; D unresolved. The CDR3 has 15 residues. Trimming stripped 1 base from V and 3 bases from J, with 11 bases between. Germline lookup yields CDR1 MNHEY and CDR2 SMNVEV (reference sequence). The CDR3 is CASSLYGGRTDTQYF. CDR3 nucleotides: TGTGCCAGCAGTTTATACGGCGGACGAACAGATACGCAGTATTTT.

Many counts were recorded for this clonotype. The rearrangement uses TRBV29-1 and TRBJ1-1, with 8 bases aligning to TRBD1. The CDR3 is 14 amino acids. Germline V gene lookup returns CDR1 SQVTM and CDR2 ANQGSEA. J gave up 0 bases and V 3 bases, and 3 bases lay outside the gene matches. CDR3 loop: CSVDGDRMNTEAFF. Here the CDR3 DNA reads TGCAGCGTTGATGGGGACAGGATGAACACTGAAGCTTTCTTT.

Ten or more counts support this clonotype. V and J are TRBV11-2 and TRBJ2-1, with D unresolved. In germline, CDR1 is SGHAT, CDR2 FQNNGV. CDR3 size: 15 residues. With 0 bases removed from V and 6 bases from J, the gap between germline ends came to 12 bases. This CDR3 reads CASSLDPGLSNEQFF. Written as DNA, the CDR3 is TGTGCCAGCAGCTTAGACCCTGGGTTATCCAATGAGCAGTTCTTC. Combining the CDR3 with reference TRBV11-2 and TRBJ2-1 gives the whole variable domain EAGVAQSPRYKIIEKRQSVAFWCNPISGHATLYWYQQILGQGPKLLIQFQNNGVVDDSQLPKDRFSAERLKGVDSTLKIQPAKLEDSAVYLCASSLDPGLSNEQFFGPGTRLTVL.

This clonotype was detected many times. The chain is built from TRBV30 and TRBJ2-7, with D possibly TRBD2 on 5 matching bases. This CDR3 comprises 16 residues. Trimming shortened V by 0 bases and J by 3 bases, and 18 bases separated the two germline ends. Germline V lookup: CDR1 GTSNPN, CDR2 SVGIG (reference sequence). The CDR3 region is CAWSVIPGSAVYEQYF. The DNA for the CDR3 is TGTGCCTGGAGTGTAATTCCGGGGTCAGCGGTCTACGAGCAGTACTTC.

The rearrangement links TRBV4-1 to TRBJ2-1, with D possibly being TRBD2 (8 bases). The CDR3 length is 17 residues. Trimming shortened V by 2 bases and J by 3 bases, and 17 bases separated the two germline ends. Germline lookup yields CDR1 MGHRA and CDR2 YSYEKL. The CDR3 coding sequence is TGCGCCAGCAGCCAATCCTACGGGGGGGACAGCTACAATGAGCAGTTCTTC. It encodes CASSQSYGGDSYNEQFF.

This chain connects TRBV10-1 to TRBJ2-1, with 13 positions matching TRBD2. J gave up 3 bases and V 2 bases, and 7 bases lay outside the gene matches. Germline V gene data show CDR1 as WNHNN and CDR2 as SYGVQD (reference sequence). This CDR3 spans 18 amino acids. This CDR3 reads CASSERTSGSPVYNEQFF. CDR3 nucleotides: TGCGCCAGCAGTGAGCGGACTAGCGGGAGCCCAGTCTACAATGAGCAGTTCTTC.

This clonotype was seen at least ten times. This sequence joins TRBV5-4 and TRBJ1-6; TRBD1 aligns across 11 bases. CDR3 size: 15 residues. Germline lookup yields CDR1 SGHNT and CDR2 YYREEE (reference sequence). The junction had 2 bases not matched to a gene; V was cut back by 4 bases and J by 5 bases. The CDR3 sequence: CASSGGQGDNSPLHF. CDR3 DNA sequence: TGTGCCAGCAGCGGGGGACAGGGGGATAATTCACCCCTCCACTTT.

This clonotype was detected ten times or more. V gene TRBV5-6 combines with J gene TRBJ2-7, with D maybe TRBD1 (6 bases). Germline values: CDR1 SGHDT, CDR2 YYEEEE. The CDR3 has 13 residues. Trimming stripped 5 bases from V and 2 bases from J, with 11 bases between. Written as DNA, the CDR3 is TGTGCCAGCAGGCCGACAGGAGCCTACGAGCAGTACTTC. Its translation is CASRPTGAYEQYF.

V and J are TRBV5-6 and TRBJ2-5; D unclear. The germline V gene encodes CDR1 SGHDT and CDR2 YYEEEE. Trimming removed 1 base from V and 1 base from J, with 11 bases in between. CDR3 length: 15 residues. The CDR3 loop reads CASSLLSVFQETQYF. In nucleotides, the CDR3 is TGTGCCAGCAGCTTGTTAAGCGTATTCCAAGAGACCCAGTACTTC.

This clonotype was detected ten times or more. V usage is TRBV11-3 and J usage is TRBJ2-7; no firm D call. Trimming removed 1 base at V and 3 bases at J, with 13 bases between. Germline CDR1 reads SGHNT; CDR2 reads YENEEA. The CDR3 loop spans 15 amino acids. Written as DNA, the CDR3 is TGTGCCAGCAGCTTAGTGCGGACGGCGAACTACGAGCAGTACTTC. This encodes CASSLVRTANYEQYF.

In this sample, this clonotype turned up many times. The J gene is TRBJ1-6, the V gene TRBV3-1; TRBD1 is a possible D gene (6 bases). In germline, CDR1 is LGHDT, CDR2 YNNKEL (reference sequence). The CDR3 loop spans 14 amino acids. Trimming pared 1 base from V and 7 bases from J, leaving 8 bases between. The CDR3 bases are TGTGCCAGCAGCCAAGGGACAGAAAATTCACCCCTCCACTTT. Translated: CASSQGTENSPLHF.

In this sample, this clonotype turned up many times. The rearrangement links TRBV20-1 to TRBJ2-5; 9 positions agree with TRBD1. Trimming at V came to 2 bases and at J to 4 bases, leaving 2 bases not matched to a gene. The CDR3 is made up of 13 amino acids. From germline, CDR1 is DFQATT and CDR2 SNEGSKA (reference sequence). The CDR3: CSARPGQGETQYF. DNA of the CDR3: TGCAGTGCTAGACCGGGACAGGGAGAGACCCAGTACTTC.

This chain joins TRBV29-1 and TRBJ1-1; possibly TRBD1 for D (5 bases). Deletions cut 4 bases from V and 2 bases from J, with 11 bases between. The CDR3 covers 13 residues. From germline, CDR1 is SQVTM and CDR2 ANQGSEA. The CDR3 DNA follows: TGCAGCGTTGCGCGAGGGGAAAACACTGAAGCTTTCTTT. Protein sequence: CSVARGENTEAFF.

The gene calls are TRBV5-1 and TRBJ2-7, with D perhaps matching TRBD1 (6 bases). This CDR3 contains 13 residues. Trimming took 5 bases from V and 5 from J, leaving 14 bases between them. The germline V gene encodes CDR1 SGHRS and CDR2 YFSETQ. The CDR3 reads CASSSDRTHEQYF. CDR3 sequence (DNA): TGCGCCAGCAGTTCAGACAGGACCCACGAGCAGTACTTC.

This clonotype was observed at least ten times. The chain has TRBV3-1 and TRBJ1-2, with D possibly being TRBD1 (5 bases). Trimming cost V 0 bases and J 8 bases, with 7 bases left between them. The CDR3 has 12 residues. Germline assignment: CDR1 LGHDT and CDR2 YNNKEL (reference sequence). The CDR3 region has the DNA TGTGCCAGCAGCCAAGAAGGGGTCGGCTACACCTTC. It translates to CASSQEGVGYTF.